This T cell receptor (beta chain) is from a study of neurological immune-mediated disorders. General study results and limits: The most TCR clonal expansion was seen in HTLV-1-associated myelopathy, and the least was seen in multiple sclerosis, which fell below healthy controls.

The output of every sequencing run, over 170 million TCR-beta sequences, came from 15-18 subjects. TCRdb processed the 5' RACE reads anew with MiXCR; each CDR3 protein has one entry. The sample shows about 36,000 distinct CDR3 sequences, 9% to 12% of them seen only once. Unsorted libraries were prepared from 2 million PBMCs held at -80 C. This clonotype appeared many times. Its specificity is not known. The sequence derives from a woman in her thirties with HTLV-1-associated myelopathy (HAM/TSP). Sequenced: PBMCs.

CDR3 region: CSARGLAGAGGEQFF. CDR3 DNA sequence: TGCAGTGCCCGTGGACTAGCGGGGGCCGGGGGTGAGCAGTTCTTC. The chain recombines TRBV20-1 with TRBJ2-1; TRBD2 aligns across 13 bases. Per germline, CDR1 DFQATT and CDR2 SNEGSKA (reference sequence). Trimming at V came to 6 bases and at J to 9 bases, leaving 11 bases not matched to a gene. The CDR3 is 15 residues long.